This is a list of T cell receptor beta chains from one sample in a study of blood T cell repertoires in COVID-19. Libraries were prepared by immunoSEQ multiplex PCR; TCRdb keeps only in-frame clonotypes and omits some of them. This table has 70,000 or so clones, 80% appearing once. The sequenced sample was peripheral blood. These receptors originate from a man aged 45-65 years with COVID-19, enrolled during active disease. Each CDR3 is given with its conserved first and last residue. The D gene is left open where the match is weak. The size entry is marked missing in some rows and otherwise reads once, few, many or a size class.

D gene,J gene,clone size,V gene,CDR3 protein,CDR3 DNA
TRBD1,TRBJ1-2,-,TRBV19,CASTLLLQGARGSDGYGYTF,TGTGCCAGTACCCTTCTCCTACAGGGGGCGCGGGGCTCGGACGGCTATGGCTACACCTTC
-,TRBJ2-7,-,TRBV28,CASSLLRATGSYEQYF,TGTGCCAGCAGTCTACTCCGGGCGACAGGCTCCTACGAGCAGTACTTC
-,TRBJ1-5,-,TRBV30,CAWSTDSNQPQHF,TGTGCCTGGAGTACAGACAGCAATCAGCCCCAGCATTTT
-,TRBJ1-4,-,TRBV6-2/TRBV6-3,CASSDFFLSTNEKLFF,TGTGCCAGCAGTGATTTCTTCCTATCAACTAATGAAAAACTGTTTTTT
TRBD2,TRBJ2-3,-,TRBV13,CASSLQGGSKTDTQYF,TGTGCCAGCAGCCTTCAGGGCGGGAGTAAGACAGATACGCAGTATTTT
TRBD2,TRBJ2-5,once,TRBV5-1,CASSGLAGETQYF,TGCGCCAGCAGCGGGCTAGCGGGGGAGACCCAGTACTTC
-,TRBJ2-5,once,TRBV7-3,CASSLHGPSETQYF,TGTGCCAGCAGCCTCCACGGTCCCTCAGAGACCCAGTACTTC
-,TRBJ2-7,-,TRBV7-2,CASSPRQDTYEQYF,TGTGCCAGCAGCCCCCGACAGGACACCTACGAGCAGTACTTC
-,TRBJ1-4,-,TRBV6-5,CASRRRTGNEKLFF,TGTGCCAGCAGGAGACGGACGGGAAATGAAAAACTGTTTTTT
-,TRBJ1-2,-,TRBV30,CAWSVTAQREGYTF,TGTGCCTGGAGTGTAACAGCTCAAAGAGAAGGCTACACCTTC
TRBD1,TRBJ1-6,-,TRBV6-5,CASSPRQGGSPLHF,TGTGCCAGCAGTCCTCGACAGGGTGGATCACCCCTCCACTTT
TRBD1,TRBJ2-4,-,TRBV10-2,CASSETGASGIQYF,TGCGCCAGCAGTGAGACAGGGGCCTCGGGCATTCAGTACTTC
TRBD1,TRBJ1-5,-,TRBV19,CASSHRGQGDRGQPQHF,TGTGCCAGTAGCCATAGGGGACAGGGGGATAGGGGTCAGCCCCAGCATTTT
-,TRBJ2-1,-,TRBV7-3,CASSPDSGINNEQFF,TGTGCCAGCAGTCCAGATTCAGGGATCAACAATGAGCAGTTCTTC
-,TRBJ2-3,-,TRBV10-3,CAISALAPEGTQYF,TGTGCCATCAGTGCACTAGCCCCAGAGGGGACGCAGTATTTT
TRBD2,TRBJ2-3,few,TRBV6-5,CASSPLAEADTQYF,TGTGCCAGCAGTCCTCTAGCGGAGGCGGATACGCAGTATTTT
-,TRBJ2-3,-,TRBV9,CASSFHGSVGDTQYF,TGTGCCAGCAGCTTCCACGGGTCGGTGGGAGATACGCAGTATTTT
TRBD2,TRBJ2-5,-,TRBV9,CASSVAHGREETQYF,TGTGCCAGCAGCGTAGCTCACGGGAGGGAAGAGACCCAGTACTTC
-,TRBJ2-1,-,TRBV5-1,CASSLDAREQFF,TGCGCCAGCAGCTTGGACGCGCGGGAGCAGTTCTTC
TRBD1,TRBJ1-1,-,TRBV4-3,CASSRAPGQGNTEAFF,TGCGCCAGCAGCCGCGCCCCGGGACAGGGAAACACTGAAGCTTTCTTT
-,TRBJ2-1,-,TRBV11-3,CASSPSWGTYNEQFF,TGTGCCAGCAGCCCATCATGGGGGACATACAATGAGCAGTTCTTC
-,TRBJ2-2,-,TRBV6-5,CASSLRQAGIGELFF,TGTGCCAGCAGTCTTCGTCAGGCAGGGATCGGGGAGCTGTTTTTT
TRBD2,TRBJ2-1,-,TRBV9,CASSATSGKGDEQFF,TGTGCCAGCAGCGCCACTAGCGGGAAAGGGGATGAGCAGTTCTTC
TRBD1,TRBJ2-2,-,TRBV5-1,CASSTQPGQGNTGELFF,TGCGCCAGCAGCACCCAGCCGGGACAGGGAAACACCGGGGAGCTGTTTTTT
TRBD1,TRBJ1-2,-,TRBV29-1,CSVTPGTGGSYGYTF,TGCAGCGTGACGCCCGGGACAGGGGGCAGCTATGGCTACACCTTC
TRBD1,TRBJ2-1,-,TRBV19,CASSGNRDRFWFF,TGTGCCAGTAGTGGCAATCGGGACAGGTTTTGGTTCTTC
-,TRBJ1-2,medium-sized,TRBV29-1,CSVGSGFNTF,TGCAGCGTTGGATCAGGTTTTAACACCTTC
-,TRBJ2-5,-,TRBV30,CAWSVGGMETQYF,TGTGCCTGGAGTGTAGGAGGAATGGAGACCCAGTACTTC
-,TRBJ2-6,once,TRBV6-5,CASSNQGYGANVLTF,TGTGCCAGCAGTAACCAGGGATATGGGGCCAACGTCCTGACTTTC
TRBD1,TRBJ2-7,-,TRBV27,CASSKTGLEQYF,TGTGCCAGCAGTAAGACAGGGCTCGAGCAGTACTTC
-,TRBJ2-5,-,TRBV27,CASSLRATQETQYF,TGTGCCAGCAGTTTACGAGCGACCCAAGAGACCCAGTACTTC
-,TRBJ2-5,few,TRBV28,CASSFGGIPTQYF,TGTGCCAGCAGTTTTGGGGGGATCCCGACCCAGTACTTC
TRBD1,TRBJ1-5,-,TRBV11-1,CASSLGTGTNQPQHF,TGTGCCAGCAGCCTCGGGACAGGAACGAATCAGCCCCAGCATTTT
TRBD1,TRBJ1-6,-,TRBV5-1,CASRNWTGGNSPLHF,TGCGCCAGCAGGAATTGGACAGGGGGCAATTCACCCCTCCACTTT
-,TRBJ1-3,-,TRBV7-9,CASSTRTGLSGNTIYF,TGTGCCAGCAGCACCCGGACGGGACTCTCTGGAAACACCATATATTTT
TRBD2,TRBJ2-3,-,TRBV11-2,CASSFRGGRADTQYF,TGTGCCAGCAGCTTTCGAGGCGGGAGGGCAGATACGCAGTATTTT
TRBD2,TRBJ2-7,-,TRBV2,CASSDLAGVYEQYF,TGTGCCAGCAGTGATCTAGCGGGAGTTTATGAGCAGTACTTC
-,TRBJ1-6,-,TRBV5-6,CASSIRGTRYNSPLHF,TGTGCCAGCAGCATCCGAGGGACAAGATATAATTCACCCCTCCACTTT
-,TRBJ2-5,-,TRBV4-1,CASSHESLETQYF,TGCGCCAGCAGCCACGAGTCCTTGGAGACCCAGTACTTC
TRBD2,TRBJ2-7,once,TRBV19,CASSIDRGSDWYF,TGTGCCAGTAGTATAGATCGCGGGAGTGACTGGTACTTC
TRBD1,TRBJ1-4,few,TRBV6-5,CASSPRGPNEKLFF,TGTGCCAGCAGTCCGAGGGGGCCTAATGAAAAACTGTTTTTT
TRBD1,TRBJ1-1,-,TRBV19,CASSANRGFEAFF,TGTGCCAGTAGTGCTAACAGGGGATTTGAAGCTTTCTTT
TRBD1,TRBJ1-2,-,TRBV28,CASSIRDRGLGYTF,TGTGCCAGCAGTATAAGGGACAGGGGGCTCGGCTACACCTTC
-,TRBJ1-3,-,TRBV4-2,CASSQARSGNTIYF,TGTGCCAGCAGCCAAGCTCGGTCTGGAAACACCATATATTTT
TRBD1,TRBJ2-7,-,TRBV27,CASSPDRGGYEQYF,TGTGCCAGCAGTCCGGACAGGGGAGGTTACGAGCAGTACTTC
TRBD2,TRBJ2-5,few,TRBV27,CASSLTSGRDHGTQYF,TGTGCCAGCAGTTTAACCAGCGGGAGGGATCACGGGACCCAGTACTTC
TRBD1,TRBJ2-1,few,TRBV6-1,CASSEEEAGGYNEQFF,TGTGCCAGCAGTGAGGAAGAGGCAGGGGGTTACAATGAGCAGTTCTTC
-,TRBJ2-5,-,TRBV28,CASRQGGETQYF,TGTGCCAGCAGACAGGGTGGAGAGACCCAGTACTTC
TRBD2,TRBJ2-2,-,TRBV10-1,CASRGLAGGVVNTGELFF,TGCGCCAGCCGTGGACTAGCGGGAGGAGTGGTGAACACCGGGGAGCTGTTTTTT
TRBD2,TRBJ2-5,few,TRBV4-1,CASSQVLLAGGRGDQYF,TGCGCCAGCAGCCAAGTTCTGCTAGCGGGAGGGCGAGGGGACCAGTACTTC
-,TRBJ1-1,-,TRBV7-9,CASSRQGYTEAFF,TGTGCCAGCAGCCGCCAGGGGTACACTGAAGCTTTCTTT
TRBD1,TRBJ2-5,-,TRBV5-8,CASSLAGTGTGETQYF,TGTGCCAGCAGCTTGGCCGGGACAGGGACGGGGGAGACCCAGTACTTC
TRBD1,TRBJ2-4,-,TRBV4-3,CASSQDGTGGRNIQYF,TGCGCCAGCAGCCAAGATGGAACAGGGGGTAGAAACATTCAGTACTTC
TRBD1,TRBJ2-7,-,TRBV28,CASTRGTVGGYEQYF,TGTGCCAGCACCAGAGGGACAGTAGGGGGCTACGAGCAGTACTTC
-,TRBJ2-5,-,TRBV5-1,CASRTTSRQETQYF,TGCGCCAGCAGAACCACTAGTAGGCAAGAGACCCAGTACTTC
TRBD2,TRBJ2-1,-,TRBV6-2/TRBV6-3,CASSLAGSFGEQFF,TGTGCCAGCAGTTTAGCGGGATCCTTTGGGGAGCAGTTCTTC
-,TRBJ1-4,few,TRBV2,CASSEGGGNEKLFF,TGTGCCAGCAGTGAAGGGGGAGGGAATGAAAAACTGTTTTTT
-,TRBJ1-1,-,TRBV9,CASSPPRGATEAFF,TGTGCCAGCAGCCCGCCCCGGGGGGCGACTGAAGCTTTCTTT
TRBD2,TRBJ2-1,-,TRBV29-1,CSVVTSGSSYNEQFF,TGCAGCGTGGTTACTAGCGGGAGCTCCTACAATGAGCAGTTCTTC
TRBD1,TRBJ1-1,-,TRBV5-4,CASSWGQGAYTEAFF,TGTGCCAGCAGCTGGGGACAGGGGGCGTACACTGAAGCTTTCTTT